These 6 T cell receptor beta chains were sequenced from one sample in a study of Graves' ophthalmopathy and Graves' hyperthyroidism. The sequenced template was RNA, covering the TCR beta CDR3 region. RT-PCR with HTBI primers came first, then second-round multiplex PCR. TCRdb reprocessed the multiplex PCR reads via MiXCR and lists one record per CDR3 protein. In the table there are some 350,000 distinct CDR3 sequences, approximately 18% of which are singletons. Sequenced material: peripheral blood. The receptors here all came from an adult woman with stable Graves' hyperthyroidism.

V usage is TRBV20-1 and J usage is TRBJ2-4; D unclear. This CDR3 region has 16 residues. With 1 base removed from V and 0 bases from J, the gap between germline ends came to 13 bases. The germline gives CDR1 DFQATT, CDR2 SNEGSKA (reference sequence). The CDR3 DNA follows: TGCAGTGCTAGAGGAGGCCGGACCCTAGCCAAAAACATTCAGTACTTC. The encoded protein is CSARGGRTLAKNIQYF.

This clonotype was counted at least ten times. CDR3 nucleotides: TGTGCCAGCAGTGAAGGCCTGGAGACCCAGTACTTC. Translated: CASSEGLETQYF. This chain connects TRBV2 to TRBJ2-5; D not resolved. V was cut by 1 base and J by 5 bases, with 5 bases left in between. This CDR3 has 12 residues. CDR1 is SNHLY and CDR2 is FYNNEI in the germline V gene.

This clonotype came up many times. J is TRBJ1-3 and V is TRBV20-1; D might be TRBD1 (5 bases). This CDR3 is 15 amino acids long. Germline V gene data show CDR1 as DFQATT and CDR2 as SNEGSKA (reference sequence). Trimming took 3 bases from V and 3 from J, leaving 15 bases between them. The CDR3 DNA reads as TGCAGTGCTAGCCGGGAACGGGGGTTTGGAAACACCATATATTTT. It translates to CSASRERGFGNTIYF.

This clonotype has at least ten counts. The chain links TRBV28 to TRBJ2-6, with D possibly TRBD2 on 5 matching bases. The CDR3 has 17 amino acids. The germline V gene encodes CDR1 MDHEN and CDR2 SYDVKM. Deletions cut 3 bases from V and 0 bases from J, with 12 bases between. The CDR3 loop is CASSLREWGSGANVLTF. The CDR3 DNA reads TGTGCCAGCAGTTTGAGGGAATGGGGCTCTGGGGCCAACGTCCTGACTTTC.

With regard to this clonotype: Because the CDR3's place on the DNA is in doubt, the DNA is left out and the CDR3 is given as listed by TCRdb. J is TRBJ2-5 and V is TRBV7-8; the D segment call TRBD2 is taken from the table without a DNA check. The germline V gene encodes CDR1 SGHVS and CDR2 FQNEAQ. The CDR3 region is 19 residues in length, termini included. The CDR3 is CASSFYICSASQIEETQYF.

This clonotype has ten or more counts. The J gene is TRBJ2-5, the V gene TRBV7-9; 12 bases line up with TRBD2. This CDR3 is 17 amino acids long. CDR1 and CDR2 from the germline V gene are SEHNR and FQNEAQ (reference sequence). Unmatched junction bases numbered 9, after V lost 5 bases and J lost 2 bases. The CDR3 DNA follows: TGTGCCAGCAGCCGCCGGACTAGCGGGACGTTTCAAGAGACCCAGTACTTC. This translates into CASSRRTSGTFQETQYF. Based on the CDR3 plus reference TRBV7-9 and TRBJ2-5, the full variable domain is DTGVSQNPRHKITKRGQNVTFRCDPISEHNRLYWYRQTLGQGPEFLTYFQNEAQLEKSRLLSDRFSAERPKGSFSTLEIQRTEQGDSAMYLCASSRRTSGTFQETQYFGPGTRLLVL.